These 6 T cell receptor beta chains came from one sample sequenced in a study of early T cells in non-severe SARS-CoV-2 infection. TCRdb passed the 5' RACE reads through MiXCR, listing each CDR3 protein once. The table lists roughly 60,000 distinct CDR3 sequences, 5.6% of them singletons. The sequenced sample was whole blood. These receptors originate from an adult who was a healthcare worker with PCR-confirmed SARS-CoV-2 infection or an uninfected control (not recorded which).

This clonotype has only a few counts. The CDR3 DNA sequence: TGTGCCAGCAGCTTAGTAGCGGGGGCTAACACTGAAGCTTTCTTT. It yields the protein CASSLVAGANTEAFF. The genes are TRBV7-9 and TRBJ1-1; TRBD1 might be the D (6 bases). V lost 1 base and J lost 2, with 11 bases in between. Germline V gene lookup returns CDR1 SEHNR and CDR2 FQNEAQ (reference sequence). The CDR3 covers 15 residues. The whole variable domain, filled in from reference TRBV7-9 and TRBJ1-1, reads DTGVSQNPRHKITKRGQNVTFRCDPISEHNRLYWYRQTLGQGPEFLTYFQNEAQLEKSRLLSDRFSAERPKGSFSTLEIQRTEQGDSAMYLCASSLVAGANTEAFFGQGTRLTVV.

This clonotype was detected many times. This rearrangement joins TRBV12-3 or TRBV12-4 to TRBJ2-7; 11 bases are a match to TRBD2. This CDR3 has 15 amino acids. J lost 4 bases, V lost 4 bases, and 6 bases had no gene match. The CDR3 DNA is TGTGCCAGCAGTTACGGGGGGACTAGCGGATACGAGCAGTACTTC. Protein: CASSYGGTSGYEQYF.

V and J are TRBV24-1 and TRBJ2-3; D remains unclear. The CDR3 extends over 13 amino acids. Germline lookup yields CDR1 KGHDR and CDR2 SFDVKD. Trimming removed 3 bases at V and 4 bases at J, with 7 bases between. CDR3 loop: CATSDPPSDTQYF. The CDR3, as DNA: TGTGCCACCAGTGATCCCCCCTCAGATACGCAGTATTTT.

This clonotype appeared many times. V usage is TRBV12-3 or TRBV12-4 and J usage is TRBJ1-5; 8 bases map to TRBD1. The CDR3 extends over 14 amino acids. Losses at the gene ends were 6 bases for V and 6 bases for J; bases not matched to a gene: 7. The CDR3 DNA reads as TGTGCCAGCAGCCCCAGGGGGCCGGGTCAGCCCCAGCATTTT. Its translation: CASSPRGPGQPQHF.

At least ten counts were recorded for this clonotype. V and J are TRBV5-4 and TRBJ1-2; D not certain. V lost 0 bases to trimming and J lost 6 bases, with 12 bases between them. Germline V gene data show CDR1 as SGHNT and CDR2 as YYREEE (reference sequence). This CDR3 region has 14 residues. CDR3 protein: CASSLDSGSDGYTF. For the CDR3, the DNA is TGTGCCAGCAGCTTGGATAGCGGTAGCGATGGCTACACCTTC.

The chain links TRBV5-4 to TRBJ2-5; 9 bases are a match to TRBD1. The CDR3 spans 16 residues. Trimming took 0 bases from V and 5 from J; bases not matched to a gene: 8. Germline assignment: CDR1 SGHNT and CDR2 YYREEE (reference sequence). The CDR3 sequence: CASSLGAGTGSETQYF. CDR3 nucleotides: TGTGCCAGCAGCTTGGGAGCCGGGACAGGGAGTGAGACCCAGTACTTC.